The next 27 T cell receptor beta chains were all read from a single sample in a study of breast tumors, draining lymph nodes, adjacent tissues. Axillary draining lymph nodes of breast cancer patients supplied the node samples. TCRdb recomputed calls from the multiplex PCR reads with MiXCR, one row per CDR3 protein. The sample holds 200,000 to 250,000 distinct CDR3 sequences, less than 40% seen once. Sequencing input: axillary lymph node tissue. The origin of the receptors is a female donor with breast cancer. Some clones in this sample may be carry-over from other donors' samples.

This clonotype was seen at least ten times. The genes are TRBV7-8 and TRBJ1-2, with D hard to call. Per germline, CDR1 SGHVS and CDR2 FQNEAQ. This CDR3 is built from 17 residues. Trimming pared 5 bases from V and 0 bases from J, leaving 19 bases between. The DNA for the CDR3 is TGTGCCAGCAGCCTCCACCGGGGTCCGGACCCTAACTATGGCTACACCTTC. Translated: CASSLHRGPDPNYGYTF.

In its sample, this clonotype was seen many times. The chain uses TRBV7-3 and TRBJ2-2; TRBD2 matches at 9 bases. Germline V lookup: CDR1 SGHTA, CDR2 FQGTGA. CDR3 length: 15 amino acids. The V and J ends lost 2 bases and 6 bases, in that order; junction bases with no gene match: 4. CDR3 nucleotides: TGTGCCAGCAGCTTAGGCGGGAGGGCCCCCGGGGAGCTGTTTTTT. This gives the protein CASSLGGRAPGELFF.

V is TRBV9 and J is TRBJ2-5; a weak D match, TRBD2 (6 bases). Deletions cut 0 bases from V and 5 bases from J, with 14 bases between. The CDR3 sequence is 15 residues long. CDR1 is SGDLS, CDR2 YYNGEE, per germline. The CDR3 bases are TGTGCCAGCAGCGTAGCTACGTGGGGGAGGGAGACCCAGTACTTC. Residues: CASSVATWGRETQYF. The whole variable domain, remainder taken from reference TRBV9 and TRBJ2-5, is DSGVTQTPKHLITATGQRVTLRCSPRSGDLSVYWYQQSLDQGLQFLIQYYNGEERAKGNILERFSAQQFPDLHSELNLSSLELGDSALYFCASSVATWGRETQYFGPGTRLLVL.

On this clonotype itself: This may arise from a read error, as a much more abundant clone is one base away. The V and J genes are TRBV20-1 and TRBJ2-7; weak D call: TRBD2 (5 bases). CDR1 DFQATT and CDR2 SNEGSKA come from the germline V gene (reference sequence). This CDR3 region has 14 residues. Trimming left V 1 base short and J 6 bases short, with 16 bases between. The CDR3 DNA reads as TGCAGTGCTAGAGGCCATGGGAGAGCCTCCGAGCAGTACTTC. Translated: CSARGHGRASEQYF.

The sample holds many counts of this clonotype. The chain uses TRBV10-3 and TRBJ2-7, with D unclear. Germline V gene sequence: CDR1 ENHRY, CDR2 SYGVKD. The CDR3 spans 15 residues. Trimming removed 1 base at V and 2 bases at J, with 12 bases between. CDR3 in amino acids: CAISEYLTETYEQYF. CDR3 nucleotide sequence: TGTGCCATCAGTGAGTATCTAACGGAAACCTACGAGCAGTACTTC.

This clonotype was observed a few times. The chain employs TRBV18 and TRBJ2-5; D unresolved. Germline CDR1 is KGHSH and CDR2 is LQKENI. Trimming took off 2 bases at V and 1 base at J, with 11 bases between the two ends. The CDR3 is 15 residues long. DNA of the CDR3: TGTGCCAGCTCACCAGTCACCAATACCCAAGAGACCCAGTACTTC. This gives the protein CASSPVTNTQETQYF.

This clonotype was seen many times. This rearrangement joins TRBV5-6 to TRBJ1-2; no firm D call. The CDR3 spans 13 residues. V was clipped by 0 bases and J by 2 bases, with 5 bases between them. Germline CDR1 is SGHDT and CDR2 is YYEEEE. The CDR3, as DNA: TGTGCCAGCAGCTTGGGAGTGAACTATGGCTACACCTTC. Protein sequence: CASSLGVNYGYTF.

This clonotype was counted only a few times. This may be a read error: a much more frequent sequence differs by one nucleotide. The J gene is TRBJ2-5, the V gene TRBV6-4; perhaps TRBD2 as D (6 bases). The V and J ends lost 5 bases and 5 bases respectively, with 15 bases between them. The CDR3 has 14 residues. Germline V gene sequence: CDR1 MRHNA, CDR2 SNTAGT. In nucleotides, the CDR3 is TGTGCCAGCAGTCACACGGCAGGGAGGGAGACCCAGTACTTC. Its protein product is CASSHTAGRETQYF.

The V and J genes are TRBV18 and TRBJ1-5; possible D gene TRBD1, 6 bases. This CDR3 has 14 residues. Germline CDR1 KGHSH, CDR2 LQKENI. V was cut by 5 bases and J by 7 bases, with 15 bases left in between. CDR3 in DNA: TGTGCCAGCTCAGTCGGCAGGGGATTACAGCCCCAGCATTTT. It is translated as CASSVGRGLQPQHF.

With respect to this clonotype: At one boundary the junction diverges from the germline segment, which might be a read error. CDR3: CASSIGEGTGELFF. In nucleotides, the CDR3 is TGTGCCAGCAGCATCGGAGAGGGGACTGGGGAGCTGTTCTTT. The rearrangement links TRBV2 to TRBJ2-1; D might be TRBD2 (6 bases). Germline loops: CDR1 SNHLY, CDR2 FYNNEI. The CDR3 is made up of 14 amino acids.

The table lists this clonotype with many counts. One end of the junction fails to match germline, which may point to a read error. The J gene is TRBJ1-2, the V gene TRBV20-1; weak D call: TRBD1 (6 bases). The germline V gene encodes CDR1 DFQATT and CDR2 SNEGSKA (reference sequence). This CDR3 region has 12 residues. Here the CDR3 DNA reads TGCAGTGCTATGCGGACAGTCTATGGCTCCACCTTC. It encodes CSAMRTVYGSTF.

This clonotype was seen ten or more times. The V and J genes are TRBV11-3 and TRBJ1-6; 8 bases match TRBD1. V lost 0 bases to trimming and J lost 7 bases; unmatched junction nucleotides: 2. The CDR3 length is 15 residues. CDR1 and CDR2 from the germline V gene are SGHNT and YENEEA. The CDR3 coding sequence is TGTGCCAGCAGCTTAGATCACAGGGGGAATTCACCCCTCCACTTT. This encodes CASSLDHRGNSPLHF.

The chain has TRBV20-1 and TRBJ2-5; D not certain. The CDR3 runs 12 residues. V was trimmed by 4 bases and J by 5 bases, leaving 11 bases between them. Looked up from germline, CDR1 is DFQATT and CDR2 is SNEGSKA (reference sequence). The CDR3 here is CSAILDGETQYF. In nucleotides, the CDR3 is TGCAGTGCTATCTTGGACGGTGAGACCCAGTACTTC.

This clonotype was seen many times. The chain carries TRBV6-5 and TRBJ2-1; 14 bases are a match to TRBD2. Germline CDR1 is MNHEY and CDR2 is SVGAGI. Unmatched junction bases numbered 8, after V lost 6 bases and J lost 10 bases. The CDR3 is 15 residues long. The CDR3 DNA follows: TGTGCCAGCAGCGCAGGGACTAGCGGGAGCCTAGAGCAGTTCTTC. This encodes CASSAGTSGSLEQFF.

Remarks on this clonotype: Given a much more abundant clone one base away, this may be a read error. V gene TRBV29-1 combines with J gene TRBJ2-1; 12 bases map to TRBD2. V shed 5 bases and J 6 bases; nucleotides not matched to a gene: 5. Germline V gives CDR1 SQVTM, CDR2 ANQGSEA. This CDR3 is built from 14 residues. The CDR3 DNA reads TGCAGCGTTTCCGGACTAGCGGGGTCCAATGAGCAGTTCTTC. It translates to CSVSGLAGSNEQFF.

This clonotype appeared many times. This chain uses TRBV12-3 or TRBV12-4 with TRBJ2-7, with 8 positions matching TRBD2. V gave up 5 bases and J gave up 0 bases; unmatched junction bases: 6. CDR3 length equals 15 residues. The CDR3 DNA reads TGTGCCAGCAGTCCCAGCGGGAGATTCTCCTACGAGCAGTACTTC. This codes for CASSPSGRFSYEQYF.

On this clonotype: At one boundary the junction diverges from the germline segment, which might be a read error. V is TRBV19 and J is TRBJ2-1; maybe TRBD2 (5 bases). The CDR3 has 16 residues. Germline loops: CDR1 LNHDA, CDR2 SQIVND (reference sequence). The CDR3 nucleotides are TGTGCCAGTAGCCCCCCTTTGGAGGTGCCCTACAGTGAGCAGTTCTTC. Translation: CASSPPLEVPYSEQFF.

This clonotype was seen more than once but under ten times. The V call is TRBV14, the J call TRBJ2-3; tentative D call: TRBD2 (6 bases). The CDR3 contains 13 residues. Trimming left V 4 bases short and J 8 bases short, with 13 bases between. Germline lookup yields CDR1 SGHDN and CDR2 FVKESK. In DNA form, the CDR3 reads TGTGCCAGCAGCCCCTCGGGAGCGGGTACGCAGTATTTT. The encoded protein is CASSPSGAGTQYF.

This clonotype showed up just once. V is TRBV20-1 and J is TRBJ2-5; 9 bases agree with TRBD1. CDR1 and CDR2 (germline): DFQATT, SNEGSKA (reference sequence). The CDR3 contains 17 residues. V shed 4 bases and J 1 base; nucleotides not matched to a gene: 13. The DNA for the CDR3 is TGCAGTGCTATTCCCATGGGACAGGGTTGGGGCCAAGAGACCCAGTACTTC. Translation: CSAIPMGQGWGQETQYF.

The chain has TRBV7-8 and TRBJ2-3, with 7 bases that match TRBD2. Trimming removed 1 base from V and 7 bases from J; junction bases left unmatched: 5. Germline V CDR1 and CDR2: SGHVS, FQNEAQ. This CDR3 contains 14 residues. The CDR3 is CASSLGTSGNTQYF. The DNA for the CDR3 is TGTGCCAGCAGCTTAGGGACTAGTGGGAATACGCAGTATTTT.

The V and J genes are TRBV5-8 and TRBJ2-1; TRBD2 matches at 10 bases. CDR3 size: 14 residues. Germline values: CDR1 SGHTS, CDR2 YDEGEE. The CDR3 region is CARDRLAGNNEQFF. The CDR3 DNA follows: TGTGCTAGAGATCGACTAGCGGGCAACAATGAGCAGTTCTTC.

Many counts were recorded for this clonotype. The chain recombines TRBV7-3 with TRBJ2-1; 11 nucleotides agree with TRBD2. CDR1 is SGHTA and CDR2 is FQGTGA in the germline V gene. The CDR3 totals 15 residues. V gave up 5 bases and J gave up 10 bases; unmatched junction bases: 10. This CDR3 reads CASSQTSGAFGEQFF. In nucleotides, the CDR3 is TGTGCCAGCAGCCAGACTAGCGGGGCCTTCGGGGAGCAGTTCTTC.

This clonotype came up many times. The V and J genes are TRBV25-1 and TRBJ2-7; D is unclear. The germline CDR1 and CDR2 sequences are MGHDK and SYGVNS. This CDR3 has 16 residues. The V end was cut by 10 bases, the J end by 1 base, with 23 bases between. CDR3 in DNA: TGTGCCACCCTCCCTTGGACGGTGGACCCTTCCTACGAGCAGTACTTC. Residues: CATLPWTVDPSYEQYF.

This clonotype came up many times. V usage is TRBV7-2 and J usage is TRBJ1-6, with D possibly TRBD1 on 5 matching bases. V dropped 4 bases and J dropped 3 bases, with 13 bases sitting between them. The CDR3 has 16 residues. Germline CDR1 SGHTA, CDR2 FQGNSA. The CDR3 coding sequence is TGTGCCAGCAGCTCGGGGACCTACCGCTATAATTCACCCCTCCACTTT. The encoded protein is CASSSGTYRYNSPLHF.

The CDR3 protein is CASSFAGGTLHF. The CDR3 DNA reads TGTGCCAGCAGCTTCGCGGGTGGTACCCTCCACTTT. The rearrangement uses TRBV7-9 and TRBJ1-6, with D hard to call. The length of the CDR3 is 12 residues. Germline V lookup: CDR1 SEHNR, CDR2 FQNEAQ (reference sequence). V lost 3 bases, J lost 14 bases, and 11 bases lay in between.

Many counts were recorded for this clonotype. The gene calls are TRBV10-3 and TRBJ2-5, with D perhaps TRBD1 (6 bases). Germline V gene lookup returns CDR1 ENHRY and CDR2 SYGVKD. The CDR3 totals 12 residues. Trimming removed 4 bases from V and 4 bases from J, with 7 bases in between. The DNA of the CDR3 is TGTGCCATCAGTGGGACAGCAGAGACCCAGTACTTC. Translated: CAISGTAETQYF.

This clonotype was seen ten or more times. The chain uses TRBV5-1 and TRBJ2-2; D ambiguous. Germline assignment: CDR1 SGHRS and CDR2 YFSETQ. V was shortened by 2 bases and J by 5 bases, with 10 bases between the two germline ends. The CDR3 covers 14 residues. The CDR3 loop is CASSFRPGTGELFF. CDR3 sequence (DNA): TGCGCCAGCAGCTTCCGGCCCGGGACCGGGGAGCTGTTTTTT.